This T cell receptor beta chain was observed in a study of blood T cell repertoires in COVID-19 (dated by TCRdb to 2020 to 2021). Describing the broader study: The collaborator samples originated in the United States, Italy and Spain and spanned the acute and convalescent phases of COVID-19. The material from the prospective study consisted of cDNA or gDNA derived from T cells, B-cell-depleted T cells, or PBMCs. Deeply sampled blood TCRbeta repertoires from subjects exposed to, actively infected with, or recovered from COVID-19 were included in the dataset. A freely available public database, intended as a resource for researchers studying the immune response to SARS-CoV-2, is where the repertoires were released. Samples came from the ongoing ImmuneRACE study (first 160 participants) plus 1,254 subjects from 6 global collaborators. Nearly every sample came with metadata listing a de-identified subject ID, COVID-19 status, age in years and sex. Where available, HLA class I and class II types were obtained from metadata supplied by the sample provider rather than from assay-based typing.

One collaborating source in Seattle enrolled patients while the patients were actively infected and followed the patients over time throughout the course of disease. The collaborating institutions used their own protocols to collect whole blood in K2EDTA tubes. Collaborator samples were shipped for TCRbeta analysis as frozen whole blood, isolated PBMCs, or DNA extracted from either sample type. TCRbeta CDR3 regions were amplified from genomic DNA using the immunoSEQ Assay, a bias-controlled multiplex PCR. On the authors' methods: The number of nucleated cells in each sample was estimated from the amplification of reference gene primers within the assay. To quantify the absolute abundance of each unique TCRbeta CDR3 rearrangement, sequence reads were collapsed and filtered. For each sample, productive Simpson clonality was calculated as the square root of Simpson's diversity index across productive rearrangements. TCRdb provides this immuneACCESS table in a form limited to in-frame rearrangements. Some clones are lacking; in checked studies, under half of them reflect an unresolved V gene, and why the rest are absent is not known. That table is the source of V, J and clone size, and D and trimming were worked out from the DNA. The sample table records roughly 45,000 clones; approximately 93% of these occur just once. The top ten clones comprise around 1% of the sample.

A remark on this clone: Its binding antigen is unknown. One base away there is no much larger clone; base qualities are not given.

Paper-wide results and their limitations: The amount of clinical and demographic metadata varied by source and participant and was provided uncurated.

The sample taken for sequencing was peripheral blood. This receptor was taken from a man in his 60s with COVID-19, enrolled during active disease.

The sequenced DNA: TGCAGCGGAAAGACTGTGAACACTGAAGCTTTCTTT. Its amino acids are CSGKTVNTEAFF. The sequence joins TRBV29-1 to TRBJ1-1; confidence is insufficient to name the D gene. Reading the germline V gene gives CDR1 SQVTM and CDR2 ANQGSEA. V loses 7 bases of germline sequence and J loses 0 bases, and the interval between the two ends is 9 bases. CDR3 length: 12 amino acids, cysteine to phenylalanine. Just CDR3 DNA is preserved here, 36 bases in frame from base 1.